This T cell receptor (beta chain) was captured in a study of shared clonotypes between healthy human individuals. In the CD4+ fraction, cells were divided into CD45RA+ naive and CD45RA-negative memory subsets. Looked up from germline, CDR1 is SGHAT and CDR2 is FQNNGV. The CDR3 contains 16 residues. Losses at the gene ends were 5 bases for V and 7 bases for J; bases not matched to a gene: 9. The method was immunoSEQ multiplex PCR; TCRdb's version includes in-frame clones alone and lacks a portion of them. There are over 2 million clones in the sample; 95% occur only once, and 0.1% to 0.15% lies in the top ten.

Sequencing was done on a sample of naive CD4+ T cells sorted from blood. Subset: CD45RA+ positively selected. V usage is TRBV11-2 and J usage is TRBJ2-2, with 11 bases lining up with TRBD2. The sequence came from a man aged 18 to 29 in good health. This CDR3 is CASSAPSGGHGGELFF. CDR3 nucleotides: TGTGCCAGCAGCGCACCTAGCGGGGGGCATGGCGGGGAGCTGTTTTTT. Drawing the rest from reference TRBV11-2 and TRBJ2-2, the complete variable domain is EAGVAQSPRYKIIEKRQSVAFWCNPISGHATLYWYQQILGQGPKLLIQFQNNGVVDDSQLPKDRFSAERLKGVDSTLKIQPAKLEDSAVYLCASSAPSGGHGGELFFGEGSRLTVL.